Listed here are 16 T cell receptor beta chains from one sample, sequenced in a study of blood T cell repertoires in COVID-19. Measured with immunoSEQ multiplex PCR; TCRdb has only the in-frame clones, and not every one. The sample lists a few hundred thousand clones, approximately 87% occurring once. Sequenced: peripheral blood. All receptors derive from a man in his sixties who had recovered from COVID-19.

Comments on this clone: Within the sample, other DNA sequences also encode this same CDR3. This chain connects TRBV5-1 to TRBJ1-1, with a weak D call TRBD1 (6 bases). Trimming removed 4 bases from V and 4 bases from J, with 11 bases in between. The CDR3 sequence is 13 residues long. Germline V gene sequence: CDR1 SGHRS, CDR2 YFSETQ. In nucleotides, the CDR3 is TGCGCCAGCAGCCTCTTAGGGGGCACTGAAGCTTTCTTT. Protein product: CASSLLGGTEAFF.

This CDR3 is CASSVAPTGGYGYTF. CDR3 DNA sequence: TGTGCCAGCAGCGTGGCCCCGACAGGGGGCTATGGCTACACCTTC. V is TRBV5-4 and J is TRBJ1-2, with TRBD1 identical over 9 bases. The CDR3 is 15 amino acids. Unmatched junction bases numbered 8, after V lost 4 bases and J lost 4 bases. Germline V gene sequence: CDR1 SGHNT, CDR2 YYREEE (reference sequence).

The chain employs TRBV11-3 and TRBJ2-3, with D maybe TRBD1 (6 bases). The CDR3 has 15 residues. CDR1 is SGHNT, CDR2 YENEEA, per germline. Trimming cost V 1 base and J 2 bases, with 10 bases left between them. The CDR3 DNA reads as TGTGCCAGCAGCTTAGGTCAGGGGCTCACAGATACGCAGTATTTT. This codes for CASSLGQGLTDTQYF.

The chain combines TRBV29-1 with TRBJ2-4; maybe TRBD2 (7 bases). Deletions cut 5 bases from V and 6 bases from J, with 20 bases between. CDR3 length: 15 residues. Looked up from germline, CDR1 is SQVTM and CDR2 is ANQGSEA. Here the CDR3 reads CSVLTDARGGNIQYF. The CDR3 nucleotides read TGCAGCGTTTTGACCGATGCTAGGGGGGGAAACATTCAGTACTTC.

A few counts support this clone. The rearrangement joins TRBV7-8 to TRBJ2-1; D gene unclear. The CDR3 runs to 15 residues. Germline V gives CDR1 SGHVS, CDR2 FQNEAQ. The V end was cut by 6 bases, the J end by 3 bases, with 15 bases between. CDR3 bases: TGTGCCAGCAGTATCCTTAGTAGCCACTACAATGAGCAGTTCTTC. This gives the protein CASSILSSHYNEQFF.

The V and J genes are TRBV5-4 and TRBJ1-2; weak D call: TRBD1 (5 bases). The CDR3 consists of 14 residues. Looked up from germline, CDR1 is SGHNT and CDR2 is YYREEE (reference sequence). V was shortened by 4 bases and J by 4 bases, with 14 bases between the two germline ends. The CDR3 here is CASSRPTAPYGYTF. For the CDR3, the DNA is TGTGCCAGCAGCCGACCGACAGCGCCCTATGGCTACACCTTC.

The rearrangement joins TRBV11-2 to TRBJ1-1; no definite D call. CDR1 and CDR2 from the germline V gene are SGHAT and FQNNGV. The CDR3 has 15 residues. V was clipped by 1 base and J by 1 base, with 10 bases between them. CDR3: CASSLVALSNTEAFF. CDR3 nucleotide sequence: TGTGCCAGCAGCTTAGTCGCTCTATCGAACACTGAAGCTTTCTTT.

This sequence joins TRBV5-4 and TRBJ1-2; 7 positions agree with TRBD1. This CDR3 has 14 residues. Germline V gene sequence: CDR1 SGHNT, CDR2 YYREEE (reference sequence). V was clipped by 0 bases and J by 4 bases; unmatched bases: 3. CDR3: CASSLDRGIYGYTF. The DNA of the CDR3 is TGTGCCAGCAGCTTGGACAGGGGTATCTATGGCTACACCTTC.

This sequence joins TRBV7-2 and TRBJ2-7; the D is unclear. V was pared by 4 bases and J by 2 bases, with 6 bases between. Germline V lookup: CDR1 SGHTA, CDR2 FQGNSA. This CDR3 comprises 12 residues. The CDR3 loop is CASSSSPYEQYF. Written as DNA, the CDR3 is TGTGCCAGCAGCTCTAGTCCCTACGAGCAGTACTTC.

CDR3 residues: CASSLAEGLKETQYF. The CDR3 nucleotides are TGTGCCAGCAGCTTAGCCGAGGGTTTAAAAGAGACCCAGTACTTC. The V call is TRBV7-9, the J call TRBJ2-5; TRBD2 is a possible D gene (5 bases). Germline values: CDR1 SEHNR, CDR2 FQNEAQ (reference sequence). V was shortened by 0 bases and J by 3 bases, with 11 bases between the two germline ends. The CDR3 has 15 residues.

CDR3 nucleotides: TGTGCCAGCAGCGGGCCGGGGACTGCCTCCTACAATGAGCAGTTCTTC. Translating it yields CASSGPGTASYNEQFF. This sequence joins TRBV9 and TRBJ2-1; D possibly corresponds to TRBD2 (6 bases). This CDR3 has 16 residues. Germline CDR1 reads SGDLS; CDR2 reads YYNGEE. The V end lost 3 bases, the J end lost 0 bases, and 13 bases lay between the germline ends.

V usage is TRBV7-2 and J usage is TRBJ2-5; 10 positions match TRBD2. Trimming removed 6 bases from V and 5 bases from J; junction bases left unmatched: 9. The CDR3 covers 15 residues. CDR1 SGHTA and CDR2 FQGNSA come from the germline V gene. The CDR3 nucleotides read TGTGCCAGCAGTTCCGGGACTAGCGTGGGGGAGACCCAGTACTTC. It specifies CASSSGTSVGETQYF.

The V gene is TRBV24-1, the J gene TRBJ2-1, with D possibly matching TRBD2 (5 bases). V lost 5 bases, J lost 6 bases, and 13 bases lay in between. This CDR3 region has 14 residues. Germline lookup yields CDR1 KGHDR and CDR2 SFDVKD. CDR3 in amino acids: CATSGPGSINEQFF. In nucleotides, the CDR3 is TGTGCCACCAGTGGCCCGGGATCAATCAATGAGCAGTTCTTC.

The chain uses TRBV6-2 or TRBV6-3 and TRBJ1-2, with a tentative D call TRBD1 (5 bases). This CDR3 has 13 residues. V was shortened by 6 bases and J by 8 bases, with 16 bases between the two germline ends. Germline loops: CDR1 MNHEY, CDR2 SVGEGT. The CDR3 DNA follows: TGTGCCAGCAGCCCCGGCGGCAGGGCGGGCTACACCTTC. Translated: CASSPGGRAGYTF.

V gene TRBV3-1 (or the pseudogene TRBV3-2) combines with J gene TRBJ1-1; 10 nucleotides agree with TRBD1. The germline V gene has CDR1 LGHDT and CDR2 YNNKEL (reference sequence). The CDR3 extends over 17 amino acids. V trimming: 3 bases; J trimming: 5 bases; junction bases outside the gene matches: 12. The CDR3 DNA reads as TGTGCCAGCAGCCACACGGGACAGGGGATTAGAGGGACTGAAGCTTTCTTT. It yields the protein CASSHTGQGIRGTEAFF.

The CDR3 nucleotides read TGTGCCAGTAGTACTAGGACAGGGTGGGACACTGAAGCTTTCTTT. Protein product: CASSTRTGWDTEAFF. The V and J genes are TRBV19 and TRBJ1-1; the match to TRBD1 covers 8 bases. The CDR3 is made up of 15 amino acids. Trimming cost V 4 bases and J 3 bases; bases outside gene matches: 7. Germline CDR1 LNHDA, CDR2 SQIVND (reference sequence).